The next 14 T cell receptor beta chains were all read from a single sample in a study of shared clonotypes between healthy human individuals. Generated by immunoSEQ multiplex PCR, the TCRdb table keeps only in-frame clones and is missing some. Here the sample spans 730,000 or so clones, approximately 79% being singletons. The sample taken for sequencing was memory CD4+ T cells sorted from blood. Subset here: CD45RA-negative fraction. Source of these receptors: a woman aged 25 to 39 in good health.

The chain carries TRBV7-6 and TRBJ2-3, with 8 bases lining up with TRBD1. The CDR3 covers 16 residues. Germline V gene lookup returns CDR1 SGHVS and CDR2 FNYEAQ. V was clipped by 2 bases and J by 0 bases; unmatched bases: 4. The CDR3 DNA is TGTGCCAGCAGCTTACGGACAGGGAGGAGCACAGATACGCAGTATTTT. Its protein product is CASSLRTGRSTDTQYF.

This clone was detected ten times or more. The chain uses TRBV2 and TRBJ1-2; 8 nucleotides align to TRBD1. The CDR3 consists of 12 residues. Germline V gives CDR1 SNHLY, CDR2 FYNNEI. V shed 10 bases and J 2 bases; nucleotides not matched to a gene: 3. CDR3 bases: TGTGCCAAAGGACAGGGAAACTATGGCTACACCTTC. It yields the protein CAKGQGNYGYTF.

This chain uses TRBV28 with TRBJ2-3; weak D call: TRBD1 (8 bases). V was shortened by 5 bases and J by 4 bases, with 16 bases between the two germline ends. Germline CDR1 MDHEN, CDR2 SYDVKM. The CDR3 length is 15 residues. CDR3 sequence (DNA): TGTGCCAGCAGTCCCCGGACAGGGAGGGCAGATACGCAGTATTTT. Encoded protein: CASSPRTGRADTQYF.

The chain is built from TRBV12-5 and TRBJ1-1; D possibly corresponds to TRBD1 (6 bases). Trimming cost V 0 bases and J 0 bases, with 11 bases left between them. The germline gives CDR1 LGHNT, CDR2 FRNRAP. The CDR3 is 16 amino acids. The CDR3 is CASGLVLGTLNTEAFF. CDR3 in DNA: TGTGCTAGTGGTTTGGTACTAGGGACACTGAACACTGAAGCTTTCTTT.

CDR3 nucleotide sequence: TGCGCCAGCAGCCGGACTAGCTCCGAGCAGTACTTC. It codes for CASSRTSSEQYF. The V gene is TRBV4-1, the J gene TRBJ2-7; 8 nucleotides match TRBD2. With V trimmed by 4 bases and J by 6 bases, 2 bases remained unmatched. Germline V gives CDR1 MGHRA, CDR2 YSYEKL. CDR3 size: 12 residues.

The chain is built from TRBV7-2 and TRBJ2-7; D remains unclear. With 1 base removed from V and 4 bases from J, the gap between germline ends came to 8 bases. The CDR3 has 13 amino acids. Germline CDR1 reads SGHTA; CDR2 reads FQGNSA. CDR3 in amino acids: CASSLGAEYEQYF. The CDR3 DNA reads TGTGCCAGCAGCTTAGGGGCAGAATACGAGCAGTACTTC.

This clone was picked up many times. The sample contains more than one DNA sequence encoding this CDR3. This chain uses TRBV18 with TRBJ1-2; tentative D call: TRBD1 (5 bases). V dropped 3 bases and J dropped 4 bases, with 15 bases sitting between them. This CDR3 spans 15 amino acids. CDR1 is KGHSH and CDR2 is LQKENI in the germline V gene. CDR3 in amino acids: CASSPDSTPLYGYTF. The CDR3 DNA is TGTGCCAGCTCACCTGACAGCACCCCTCTCTATGGCTACACCTTC.

CDR3 region: CSGARLDGYTF. In nucleotides, the CDR3 is TGCAGTGGCGCTCGACTCGATGGCTACACCTTC. V gene TRBV20-1 combines with J gene TRBJ1-2; no definite D call. This CDR3 is built from 11 residues. With 7 bases removed from V and 6 bases from J, the gap between germline ends came to 12 bases. From germline, CDR1 is DFQATT and CDR2 SNEGSKA (reference sequence).

This clone was recorded at least ten times. This chain joins TRBV29-1 and TRBJ2-3; TRBD2 might be the D (5 bases). The CDR3 runs to 12 residues. Trimming left V 4 bases short and J 2 bases short, with 7 bases between. Germline-derived CDR1 and CDR2 are SQVTM and ANQGSEA. The CDR3 nucleotides read TGCAGCGTTGCCCGGGACACAGATACGCAGTATTTT. The encoded protein is CSVARDTDTQYF.

The table lists this clone with a few counts. The chain carries TRBV18 and TRBJ1-5, with D perhaps matching TRBD1 (6 bases). The germline V and J ends were trimmed by 2 bases and 3 bases, with 11 bases remaining between them. This CDR3 is 15 amino acids long. Germline V gene data show CDR1 as KGHSH and CDR2 as LQKENI. In DNA form, the CDR3 reads TGTGCCAGCTCACCATACAGGGACGACAATCAGCCCCAGCATTTT. It encodes CASSPYRDDNQPQHF.

The rearrangement joins TRBV11-3 to TRBJ2-2; 9 bases are a match to TRBD1. This CDR3 has 16 residues. Germline values: CDR1 SGHNT, CDR2 YENEEA. Trimming at V came to 0 bases and at J to 7 bases, leaving 6 bases not matched to a gene. Here the CDR3 reads CASSLEGTGNGGELFF. CDR3 DNA sequence: TGTGCCAGCAGCTTAGAAGGGACAGGGAACGGCGGGGAGCTGTTTTTT. Full variable domain (rest looked up from reference TRBV11-3 and TRBJ2-2): EAGVVQSPRYKIIEKKQPVAFWCNPISGHNTLYWYLQNLGQGPELLIRYENEEAVDDSQLPKDRFSAERLKGVDSTLKIQPAELGDSAVYLCASSLEGTGNGGELFFGEGSRLTVL.

This clone was seen ten or more times. The rearrangement links TRBV4-1 to TRBJ1-3; D unclear. Germline CDR1 reads MGHRA; CDR2 reads YSYEKL. This CDR3 spans 17 amino acids. V was cut by 1 base and J by 0 bases, with 13 bases left in between. The CDR3 DNA reads as TGCGCCAGCAGCCAAGTTAGTGATCCGTCCTCTGGAAACACCATATATTTT. It codes for CASSQVSDPSSGNTIYF.

The chain joins TRBV2 to TRBJ2-3, with D possibly called TRBD1 or TRBD2 (5 bases each). The germline CDR1 and CDR2 sequences are SNHLY and FYNNEI. This CDR3 has 16 amino acids. V was clipped by 3 bases and J by 4 bases, with 17 bases between them. CDR3 DNA: TGTGCCAGCAGTGATCGTATTGGGTTGGGGGCAGATACGCAGTATTTT. Protein sequence: CASSDRIGLGADTQYF.

The CDR3 DNA reads as TGTGCCAGCAGTGACCAGACCGGGACAGGGTCAGATACGCAGTATTTT. Its translation is CASSDQTGTGSDTQYF. This chain connects TRBV6-4 to TRBJ2-3; 9 bases map to TRBD1. Trimming cost V 2 bases and J 4 bases; bases outside gene matches: 7. The CDR3 has 16 residues. Per the germline V gene, CDR1 is MRHNA and CDR2 is SNTAGT.